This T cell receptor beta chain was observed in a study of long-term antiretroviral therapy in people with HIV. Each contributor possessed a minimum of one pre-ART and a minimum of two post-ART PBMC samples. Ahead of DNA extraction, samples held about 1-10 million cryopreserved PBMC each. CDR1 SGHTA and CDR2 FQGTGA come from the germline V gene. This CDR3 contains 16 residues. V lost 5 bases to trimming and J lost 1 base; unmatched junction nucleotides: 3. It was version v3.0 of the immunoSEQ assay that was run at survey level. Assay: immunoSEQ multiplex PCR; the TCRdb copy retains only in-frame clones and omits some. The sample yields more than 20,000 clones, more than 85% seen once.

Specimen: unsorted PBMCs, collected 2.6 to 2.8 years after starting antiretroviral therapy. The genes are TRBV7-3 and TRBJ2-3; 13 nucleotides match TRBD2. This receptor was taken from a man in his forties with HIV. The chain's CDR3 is CASSDGLAGGTDTQYF. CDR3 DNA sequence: TGTGCCAGCAGCGACGGACTAGCGGGGGGCACAGATACGCAGTATTTT.